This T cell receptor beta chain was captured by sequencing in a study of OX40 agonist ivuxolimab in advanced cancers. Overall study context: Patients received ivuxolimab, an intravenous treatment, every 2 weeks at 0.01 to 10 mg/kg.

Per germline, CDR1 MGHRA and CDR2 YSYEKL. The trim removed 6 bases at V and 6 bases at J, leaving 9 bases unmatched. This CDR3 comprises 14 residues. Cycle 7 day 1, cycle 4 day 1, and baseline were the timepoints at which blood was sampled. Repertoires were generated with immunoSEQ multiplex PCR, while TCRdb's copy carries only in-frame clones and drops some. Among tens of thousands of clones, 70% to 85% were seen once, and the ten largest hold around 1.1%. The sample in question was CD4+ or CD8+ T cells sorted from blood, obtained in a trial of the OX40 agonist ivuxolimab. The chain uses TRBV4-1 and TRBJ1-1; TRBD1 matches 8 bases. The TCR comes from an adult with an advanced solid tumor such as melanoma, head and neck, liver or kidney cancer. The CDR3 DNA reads TGCGCCAGCAGACCGACAGGGGTGATCGCTGAAGCTTTCTTT. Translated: CASRPTGVIAEAFF.